The source of this T cell receptor beta chain is a study of shared clonotypes between healthy human individuals. TCRdb's table, derived via immunoSEQ multiplex PCR, lists solely in-frame clones and lacks some. This sample has about 510,000 clones, with 96% found just once. The germline CDR1 and CDR2 sequences are MDHEN and SYDVKM. CDR3 size: 11 residues. The ends were cut back, 3 bases at V and 4 bases at J, with 3 bases in the middle. The specimen was naive CD4+ T cells sorted from blood. As to subset: CD45RA+ positively selected. The chain joins TRBV28 to TRBJ1-2; D unclear. The clonotype originates from a young woman in good health. The CDR3 DNA reads as TGTGCCAGCAGTTTCCTCTATGGCTACACCTTC. Protein sequence: CASSFLYGYTF.